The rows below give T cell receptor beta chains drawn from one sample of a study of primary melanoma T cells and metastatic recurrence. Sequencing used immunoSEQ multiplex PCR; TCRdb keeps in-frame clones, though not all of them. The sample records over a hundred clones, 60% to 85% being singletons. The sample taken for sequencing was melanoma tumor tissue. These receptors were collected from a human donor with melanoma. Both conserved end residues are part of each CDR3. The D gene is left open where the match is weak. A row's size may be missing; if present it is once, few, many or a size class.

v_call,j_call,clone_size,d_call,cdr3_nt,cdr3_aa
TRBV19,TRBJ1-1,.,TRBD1,TGTGCCAGCGACAGGGGGCGAACCACTGAAGCTTTCTTT,CASDRGRTTEAFF
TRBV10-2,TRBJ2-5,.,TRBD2,TGCGCCAGCTATGCGGGAGGGGGAGAGACCCAGTACTTC,CASYAGGGETQYF
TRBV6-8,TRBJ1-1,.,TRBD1,TGTGCCAGCAGTTACTCGTTGGGACAGGGAGAAGCTTTCTTT,CASSYSLGQGEAFF
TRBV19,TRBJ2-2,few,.,TGTGCCAGTAGTATTATGGGACCGAAGAACACCGGGGAGCTGTTTTTT,CASSIMGPKNTGELFF
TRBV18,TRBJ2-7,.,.,TGTGCCAGCTCACCGAACCAGGGTGGGCACGAGCAGTACTTC,CASSPNQGGHEQYF
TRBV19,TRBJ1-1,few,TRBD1,TGTGCCAGTATGCAGGGACAGGGGGTCACTGAAGCTTTCTTT,CASMQGQGVTEAFF
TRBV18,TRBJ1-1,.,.,TGTGCCAGCTCACAGGGACCGAACACTGAAGCTTTCTTT,CASSQGPNTEAFF
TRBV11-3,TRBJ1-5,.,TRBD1,TGTGCCAGCAGCTTTGCCCCGGGACAGGGGGCGCCGGGAAGCAATCAGCCCCAGCATTTT,CASSFAPGQGAPGSNQPQHF
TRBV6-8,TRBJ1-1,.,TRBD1,TGTGCCAGCAGTTACGCGGACAGGGGTTCTGAAGCTTTCTTT,CASSYADRGSEAFF
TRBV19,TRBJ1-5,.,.,TGTGCCAGTAGTCCTGTCAGTGGACTCTATAGCAATCAGCCCCAGCATTTT,CASSPVSGLYSNQPQHF
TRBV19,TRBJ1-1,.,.,TGTGCCAGTAGCCTAAAGGGCCAGGGAGTCCCTGAAGCTTTCTTT,CASSLKGQGVPEAFF
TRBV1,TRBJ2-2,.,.,TGCGCCAGCAGCCAAGATGGTCAGGGGGCCAACACCGGGGAGCTGTTTTTT,CASSQDGQGANTGELFF
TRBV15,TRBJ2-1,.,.,TGTGCCACCAGCAGAGTCACCTCATACAATGAGCAGTTCTTC,CATSRVTSYNEQFF
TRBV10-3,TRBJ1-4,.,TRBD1,TGTGCCATCAGTGAGTCAAGACAGGGCCACCTGTTTTTT,CAISESRQGHLFF
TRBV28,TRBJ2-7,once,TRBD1,TGTGCCAGCACTCTATTCGGGACAGGGGGCGTCTACGAGCAGTACTTC,CASTLFGTGGVYEQYF
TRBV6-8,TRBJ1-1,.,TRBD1,TGTGCCAGCCACAGGGGAGGCACTGAAGCTTTCTTT,CASHRGGTEAFF
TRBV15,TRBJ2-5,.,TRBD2,TGTGCCACCAGCAGAGTCTCGGGACTAGGACGAGAGACCCAGTACTTC,CATSRVSGLGRETQYF
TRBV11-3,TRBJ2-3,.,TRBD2,TGTGCCAGCAGCTCATCTCTAGCGGGAGGCGGTGTCACAGATACGCAGTATTTT,CASSSSLAGGGVTDTQYF
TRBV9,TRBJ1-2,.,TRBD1,TGTGCCAGCAGCGCATTACAGGGGGCGCTGAACTATGGCTACACCTTC,CASSALQGALNYGYTF
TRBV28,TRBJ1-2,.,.,TGTGCCAGCAGTTTATCCTCTAGTTTCTCCCAGGGCTACACCTTC,CASSLSSSFSQGYTF
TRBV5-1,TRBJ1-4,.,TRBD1,TGCGCCAGCAGCCCCCGGACAGGGATGCAAGAAAAACTGTTTTTT,CASSPRTGMQEKLFF
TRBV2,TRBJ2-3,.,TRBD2,TGTGCCAGCAGCGATCTAGCGGGAGGACCGACGGATACGCAGTATTTT,CASSDLAGGPTDTQYF
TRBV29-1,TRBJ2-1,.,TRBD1,TGCAGCGTTGAGACAGGGATCCACAATGAGCAGTTCTTC,CSVETGIHNEQFF
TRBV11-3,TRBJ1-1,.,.,TGTGCCAGCAGCTTAAACATAGGCGGGGGGTCTGAAGCTTTCTTT,CASSLNIGGGSEAFF
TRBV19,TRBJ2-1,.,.,TGTGCCAGTAGATTAGACAGAAGCTCCTACAATGAGCAGTTCTTC,CASRLDRSSYNEQFF
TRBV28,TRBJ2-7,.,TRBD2,TGTGCCAGCAGTCCTAGCGGATCCCCCTACGAGCAGTACTTC,CASSPSGSPYEQYF
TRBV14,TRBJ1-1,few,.,TGTGCCAGCAGCCCTGTTTTCACTGAAGCTTTCTTT,CASSPVFTEAFF
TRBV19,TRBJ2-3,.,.,TGTGCCAGTAGTCCCCGGCGTGGGGATACGCAGTATTTT,CASSPRRGDTQYF
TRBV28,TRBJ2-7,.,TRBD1,TGTGCCACCAATCCGCCAACAGGGGGGTTTTACGAGCAGTACTTC,CATNPPTGGFYEQYF
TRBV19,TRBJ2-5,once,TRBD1,TGTGCCAGTAGTCCAGACAGGGGAGAGACCCAGTACTTC,CASSPDRGETQYF
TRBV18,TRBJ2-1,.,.,TGTGCCAGCTCAGGGCTGCCAAATGAGCAGTTCTTC,CASSGLPNEQFF
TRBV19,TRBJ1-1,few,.,TGTGCCAGTAGACAGGAGGGGAACACTGAAGCTTTCTTT,CASRQEGNTEAFF
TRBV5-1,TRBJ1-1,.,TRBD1,TGCGCCAGCAGCTCGCGGGGACAGCAGAACACTGAAGCTTTCTTT,CASSSRGQQNTEAFF
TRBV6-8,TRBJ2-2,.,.,TGTGCCAGCAGTTACGTCTCAGAGGGATGGTCCGGGGAGCTGTTTTTT,CASSYVSEGWSGELFF
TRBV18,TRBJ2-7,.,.,TGTGCCAGCTCACCAGGTAGCTCCTACGAGCAGTACTTC,CASSPGSSYEQYF
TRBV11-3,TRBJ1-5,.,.,TGTGCCAGCAGCTTGAGACAAGGTAGCAATCAGCCCCAGCATTTT,CASSLRQGSNQPQHF
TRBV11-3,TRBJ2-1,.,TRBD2,TGTGCCAGCAGCTTGCGGGAGCCCTCCTACAATGAGCAGTTCTTC,CASSLREPSYNEQFF
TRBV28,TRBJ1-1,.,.,TGTGCCAGCAGTTTGCATACGGGGGTAAACACTGAAGCTTTCTTT,CASSLHTGVNTEAFF
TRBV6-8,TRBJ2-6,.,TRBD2,TGTGCCAGCAGTGGGGGGGAGGGGGCCAACGTCCTGACTTTC,CASSGGEGANVLTF
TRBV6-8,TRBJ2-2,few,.,TGTGCCAGCAGTTACTCGTCAGGGGCCGGGGAGCTGTTTTTT,CASSYSSGAGELFF